This entry is about one T cell receptor (beta chain). From germline, CDR1 is MNHNY and CDR2 SVGAGI (reference sequence). The V end was cut by 2 bases, the J end by 1 base, with 5 bases between. The CDR3 extends over 14 amino acids. Clones were read by immunoSEQ multiplex PCR, and TCRdb kept only the in-frame ones, dropping some. The sample consists of more than 200,000 clones, approximately 87% of them appearing once. This sample stems from a study of blood T cell repertoires in COVID-19. This receptor was taken from a woman in her 70s with active or convalescent COVID-19. Sequenced sample: peripheral blood. The chain is built from TRBV6-6 and TRBJ2-2; no reliable D call. The CDR3 is CASSYGRNTGELFF. The CDR3 DNA follows: TGTGCCAGCAGTTACGGCAGGAACACCGGGGAGCTGTTTTTT.